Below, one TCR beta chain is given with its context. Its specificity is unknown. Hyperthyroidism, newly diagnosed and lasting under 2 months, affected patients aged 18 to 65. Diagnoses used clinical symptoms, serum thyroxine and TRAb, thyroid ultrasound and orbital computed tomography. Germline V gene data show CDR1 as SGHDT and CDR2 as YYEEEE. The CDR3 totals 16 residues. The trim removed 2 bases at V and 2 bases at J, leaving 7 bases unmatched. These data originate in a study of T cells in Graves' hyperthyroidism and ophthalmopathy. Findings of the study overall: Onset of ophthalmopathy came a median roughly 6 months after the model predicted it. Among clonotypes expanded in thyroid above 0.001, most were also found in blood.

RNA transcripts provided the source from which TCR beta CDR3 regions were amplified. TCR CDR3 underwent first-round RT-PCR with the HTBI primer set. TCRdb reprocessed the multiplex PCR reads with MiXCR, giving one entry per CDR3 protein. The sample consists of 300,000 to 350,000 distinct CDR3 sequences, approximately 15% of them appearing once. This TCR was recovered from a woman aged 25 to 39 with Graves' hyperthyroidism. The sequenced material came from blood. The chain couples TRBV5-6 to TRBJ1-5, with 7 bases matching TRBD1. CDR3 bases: TGTGCCAGCAGCTTCAGGGGGACTGGACGCAATCAGCCCCAGCATTTT. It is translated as CASSFRGTGRNQPQHF.